These 26 T cell receptor beta chains came from one sample sequenced in a study of technical replicates of blood from a few donors. The assay was immunoSEQ multiplex PCR, and TCRdb's table has in-frame clones only and misses some. The sample consists of roughly 74,000 clones, roughly 90% of them appearing once. The sequencing input was T cells isolated from PBMCs. These receptor sequences come from a human donor in good health.

This clone came up once. This chain joins TRBV27 and TRBJ2-1; 13 bases line up with TRBD2. This CDR3 has 15 amino acids. CDR1 is MNHEY, CDR2 SMNVEV, per germline (reference sequence). Trimming cost V 7 bases and J 6 bases; bases outside gene matches: 6. The CDR3 DNA is TGTGCCAGCAAGGCCGGGACTAGCGGGATCAATGAGCAGTTCTTC. It codes for CASKAGTSGINEQFF.

The rearrangement uses TRBV6-5 and TRBJ1-4; 10 bases agree with TRBD1. Trimming cost V 10 bases and J 10 bases; bases outside gene matches: 9. Germline lookup yields CDR1 MNHEY and CDR2 SVGAGI. This CDR3 contains 13 residues. CDR3 in amino acids: CATVDRGLGKLFF. The CDR3 DNA follows: TGTGCCACCGTAGACAGGGGGCTTGGAAAACTGTTTTTT.

This chain's CDR3 is CASSPQGGEQFF. CDR3 DNA: TGTGCCAGCAGTCCACAGGGCGGCGAGCAGTTCTTC. The chain recombines TRBV25-1 with TRBJ2-1, with a tentative D call TRBD1 (6 bases). The germline gives CDR1 MGHDK, CDR2 SYGVNS. Trimming took 5 bases from V and 10 from J, leaving 12 bases between them. The CDR3 contains 12 residues.

Written as DNA, the CDR3 is TGTGCCAGCAGCGGGGACAGGGACTTGGGGGTTACTGAAGCTTTCTTT. Protein: CASSGDRDLGVTEAFF. V gene TRBV7-6 combines with J gene TRBJ1-1; 9 nucleotides line up with TRBD1. CDR1 and CDR2 (germline): SGHVS, FNYEAQ. With 5 bases clipped from V and 5 bases from J, the junction kept 12 bases outside the gene matches. CDR3 length equals 16 residues. Full variable domain (missing parts from reference TRBV7-6 and TRBJ1-1): GAGVSQSPRYKVTKRGQDVALRCDPISGHVSLYWYRQALGQGPEFLTYFNYEAQQDKSGLPNDRFSAERPEGSISTLTIQRTEQRDSAMYRCASSGDRDLGVTEAFFGQGTRLTVV.

V and J are TRBV4-2 and TRBJ1-2; D unclear. CDR1 is LGHNA, CDR2 YNFKEQ, per germline. Trimming stripped 4 bases from V and 0 bases from J, with 18 bases between. The CDR3 extends over 17 amino acids. CDR3: CASSPHFSSETNYGYTF. CDR3 nucleotide sequence: TGTGCCAGCAGCCCCCACTTTTCCTCCGAAACTAACTATGGCTACACCTTC.

This clone was seen a single time. The CDR3 DNA follows: TGTGCCAGCAGCTTAGTTCAGGGCTATGGCTACACCTTC. This translates into CASSLVQGYGYTF. V is TRBV7-8 and J is TRBJ1-2, with a weak D call TRBD1 (5 bases). Germline V gene lookup returns CDR1 SGHVS and CDR2 FQNEAQ. The CDR3 totals 13 residues. V dropped 1 base and J dropped 4 bases, with 7 bases sitting between them.

The gene calls are TRBV4-1 and TRBJ1-2; D possibly corresponds to TRBD1 (5 bases). The CDR3 length is 14 residues. The V end lost 0 bases, the J end lost 8 bases, and 13 bases lay between the germline ends. Looked up from germline, CDR1 is MGHRA and CDR2 is YSYEKL. The CDR3 reads CASSQEARVAGYTF. DNA for the CDR3: TGCGCCAGCAGCCAAGAGGCCAGGGTCGCCGGCTACACCTTC.

V is TRBV6-5 and J is TRBJ1-2; D gene unclear. This CDR3 spans 16 amino acids. Germline CDR1 MNHEY, CDR2 SVGAGI. Trimming removed 0 bases at V and 1 base at J, with 12 bases between. This CDR3 reads CASSYSITGINYGYTF. The CDR3 region has the DNA TGTGCCAGCAGTTACTCGATAACGGGAATTAACTATGGCTACACCTTC.

This chain joins TRBV29-1 and TRBJ2-1; TRBD2 might be the D (6 bases). The CDR3 runs to 15 residues. Germline loops: CDR1 SQVTM, CDR2 ANQGSEA. Trimming pared 6 bases from V and 2 bases from J, leaving 17 bases between. Written as DNA, the CDR3 is TGCAGCGTCGCCCTTCTGCGGGACCCCTACAATGAGCAGTTCTTC. It translates to CSVALLRDPYNEQFF.

This clone is a singleton in its sample. The V gene is TRBV6-5, the J gene TRBJ1-4; tentative D call: TRBD1 (6 bases). CDR3 length: 14 residues. Germline CDR1 is MNHEY and CDR2 is SVGAGI. Deletions cut 7 bases from V and 8 bases from J, with 17 bases between. Here the CDR3 reads CASTRRGGEEKLFF. CDR3 bases: TGTGCCAGCACCCGACGGGGGGGCGAAGAAAAACTGTTTTTT.

The DNA of the CDR3 is TGTGCCAGCATCTTACCTCCGGGACAGGGCTATGGCTACACCTTC. Amino acid sequence: CASILPPGQGYGYTF. This chain connects TRBV2 to TRBJ1-2; 9 bases fit TRBD1. CDR1 and CDR2 from the germline V gene are SNHLY and FYNNEI. The junction had 10 bases not matched to a gene; V was cut back by 7 bases and J by 4 bases. The CDR3 is made up of 15 amino acids.

J is TRBJ2-7 and V is TRBV28, with D maybe TRBD2 (6 bases). The germline V and J ends were trimmed by 6 bases and 4 bases, with 13 bases remaining between them. The CDR3 is 13 residues long. Per germline, CDR1 MDHEN and CDR2 SYDVKM. Here the CDR3 reads CASSQPGRYEQYF. DNA for the CDR3: TGTGCCAGCAGCCAGCCAGGGAGGTACGAGCAGTACTTC.

This clone came up a few times. This chain uses TRBV7-2 with TRBJ1-1, with 7 bases aligning to TRBD1. V trimming: 5 bases; J trimming: 8 bases; junction bases outside the gene matches: 8. Germline V gives CDR1 SGHTA, CDR2 FQGNSA. The CDR3 is 13 amino acids. DNA for the CDR3: TGTGCCAGCAGCCCGCAAATGACAGGGGAAGCTTTCTTT. As protein: CASSPQMTGEAFF. Supplemented by reference TRBV7-2 and TRBJ1-1, the full variable domain reads GAGVSQSPSNKVTEKGKDVELRCDPISGHTALYWYRQSLGQGLEFLIYFQGNSAPDKSGLPSDRFSAERTGGSVSTLTIQRTQQEDSAVYLCASSPQMTGEAFFGQGTRLTVV.

The rearrangement joins TRBV2 to TRBJ2-6; D might be TRBD2 (5 bases). With 2 bases removed from V and 2 bases from J, the gap between germline ends came to 7 bases. Per germline, CDR1 SNHLY and CDR2 FYNNEI. CDR3 size: 15 residues. CDR3 in DNA: TGTGCCAGCAGTGAAAGAGGGCCTGGGGCCAACGTCCTGACTTTC. It codes for CASSERGPGANVLTF.

V and J are TRBV7-8 and TRBJ2-5, with D tentatively TRBD2 (5 bases). The germline CDR1 and CDR2 sequences are SGHVS and FQNEAQ. V lost 2 bases and J lost 3, with 10 bases in between. This CDR3 has 14 amino acids. The CDR3 region is CASSLPHGKETQYF. The CDR3 DNA reads as TGTGCCAGCAGCTTACCCCACGGGAAAGAGACCCAGTACTTC.

The chain joins TRBV25-1 to TRBJ2-5; a possible D gene is TRBD1 (7 bases). Germline CDR1 is MGHDK and CDR2 is SYGVNS. The V gene lost 4 bases and the J gene lost 4 bases, with 10 bases spanning the gap. This CDR3 has 13 amino acids. The CDR3 nucleotides read TGTGCCAGCAGTGGGAGGGGGCCAGAGACCCAGTACTTC. The encoded protein is CASSGRGPETQYF. The whole variable domain, remainder taken from reference TRBV25-1 and TRBJ2-5, is EADIYQTPRYLVIGTGKKITLECSQTMGHDKMYWYQQDPGMELHLIHYSYGVNSTEKGDLSSESTVSRIRTEHFPLTLESARPSHTSQYLCASSGRGPETQYFGPGTRLLVL.

The chain is built from TRBV7-9 and TRBJ2-7; 9 positions match TRBD2. CDR1 and CDR2 from the germline V gene are SEHNR and FQNEAQ (reference sequence). The CDR3 contains 18 residues. Trimming removed 1 base from V and 7 bases from J; junction bases left unmatched: 17. The DNA for the CDR3 is TGTGCCAGCAGCTTAGGCATGTTTATAGGCGGGAGGGCGGAGGAGCAGTACTTC. Its translation: CASSLGMFIGGRAEEQYF.

V gene TRBV30 combines with J gene TRBJ2-7; TRBD1 might be the D (6 bases). Trimming stripped 1 base from V and 5 bases from J, with 12 bases between. Germline V CDR1 and CDR2: GTSNPN, SVGIG (reference sequence). The CDR3 contains 13 residues. CDR3 coding DNA: TGTGCCTGGAGTGGATTCAGGGGCGACGAGCAGTACTTC. Its translation: CAWSGFRGDEQYF. The entire variable domain, with the rest obtained from reference TRBV30 and TRBJ2-7, is as follows: SQTIHQWPATLVQPVGSPLSLECTVEGTSNPNLYWYRQAAGRGLQLLFYSVGIGQISSEVPQNLSASRPQDRQFILSSKKLLLSDSGFYLCAWSGFRGDEQYFGPGTRLTVT.

The chain combines TRBV5-4 with TRBJ2-1; no reliable D call. The CDR3 totals 13 residues. V was clipped by 4 bases and J by 6 bases, with 11 bases between them. Germline V lookup: CDR1 SGHNT, CDR2 YYREEE (reference sequence). CDR3 residues: CASSHKSSNEQFF. The CDR3 DNA is TGTGCCAGCAGCCATAAGAGTAGCAATGAGCAGTTCTTC.

The CDR3: CASSMGRGFPYEQYF. For the CDR3, the DNA is TGTGCCAGCAGTATGGGCAGGGGCTTTCCCTACGAGCAGTACTTC. This sequence joins TRBV27 and TRBJ2-7, with a tentative D call TRBD1 (6 bases). Trimming cost V 5 bases and J 2 bases, with 16 bases left between them. CDR1 is MNHEY, CDR2 SMNVEV, per germline (reference sequence). The CDR3 contains 15 residues.

The chain combines TRBV2 with TRBJ2-7; 13 positions agree with TRBD2. V trimming: 0 bases; J trimming: 3 bases; junction bases outside the gene matches: 2. This CDR3 is 16 amino acids long. Germline V gene lookup returns CDR1 SNHLY and CDR2 FYNNEI. The DNA for the CDR3 is TGTGCCAGCAGTGAAGCGCGGACTAGCGGGAGCTACGAGCAGTACTTC. It specifies CASSEARTSGSYEQYF.

V is TRBV6-1 and J is TRBJ1-2; possible D gene TRBD1, 5 bases. Germline V CDR1 and CDR2: MNHNS, SASEGT. The CDR3 runs 15 residues. V was clipped by 4 bases and J by 2 bases, with 14 bases between them. CDR3 coding DNA: TGTGCCAGCAGTGCGGAGGGATGGGGGAACTATGGCTACACCTTC. Translating gives CASSAEGWGNYGYTF.

The rearrangement joins TRBV10-3 to TRBJ1-1; D might be TRBD1 (5 bases). Germline V gene lookup returns CDR1 ENHRY and CDR2 SYGVKD. This CDR3 region has 13 residues. Trimming stripped 10 bases from V and 4 bases from J, with 16 bases between. The CDR3 coding sequence is TGTGCCAGCCAGACAGAAAACCCCACTGAAGCTTTCTTT. As protein: CASQTENPTEAFF.

CDR3 sequence (DNA): TGCAGCGTTGGTTCCGGGACAGGGGTAGAGGAGCAGTACTTC. It codes for CSVGSGTGVEEQYF. The chain joins TRBV29-1 to TRBJ2-7, with 10 bases that match TRBD1. The CDR3 runs 14 residues. From germline, CDR1 is SQVTM and CDR2 ANQGSEA. V lost 4 bases to trimming and J lost 7 bases; unmatched junction nucleotides: 10.

This clone has only one observation. For the CDR3, the DNA is TGTGCCAGCAGTTTAGAGCCGGGACAGGCGACTCATAGCAATCAGCCCCAGCATTTT. It translates to CASSLEPGQATHSNQPQHF. V and J are TRBV27 and TRBJ1-5, with 8 bases matching TRBD1. Per the germline V gene, CDR1 is MNHEY and CDR2 is SMNVEV (reference sequence). V lost 2 bases and J lost 0; bases outside the gene matches: 12. The CDR3 has 19 amino acids.

The gene calls are TRBV27 and TRBJ2-7; 8 bases match TRBD1. Germline assignment: CDR1 MNHEY and CDR2 SMNVEV (reference sequence). The CDR3 covers 15 residues. V was clipped by 4 bases and J by 5 bases; unmatched bases: 10. The DNA of the CDR3 is TGTGCCAGCAGTTCCGGGACAGGTGGTTCGCACGAGCAGTACTTC. Protein product: CASSSGTGGSHEQYF.